Listed below are T cell receptor beta chains from one sample, sequenced in a study of memory CD4+ T cells and cytomegalovirus serostatus. Assay used: immunoSEQ multiplex PCR; TCRdb lists only in-frame clones, some missing. The sample consists of some 57,000 clones, roughly 80% of them appearing once. Sequencing was performed on memory CD4+ T cells from blood. These TCRs come from an adult in good health and CMV-seronegative. Each CDR3 is given with its conserved first and last residue. D genes are given only for firm matches. A clone size is listed for some rows: how often the clone was seen (once, few, many), or a class if it is expanded.

V	J	D	size	DNA	CDR3
TRBV9	TRBJ1-1	.	.	TGTGCCAGCAGCGTAGACGGTGGAGGGACACATGAAGCTTTCTTT	CASSVDGGGTHEAFF
TRBV7-2	TRBJ2-2	.	.	TGTGCCAGCAGCTTAGCGGGACTGAACACCGGGGAGCTGTTTTTT	CASSLAGLNTGELFF
TRBV6-1	TRBJ2-5	TRBD2	.	TGTGCCAGCAAAGTAGCGGGGGGGCCGGAAGAGACCCAGTACTTC	CASKVAGGPEETQYF
TRBV28	TRBJ2-7	.	.	TGTGCCAGCAGTTTGCAGGGGACCCCCCTTTTT	CASSLQGTPLF
TRBV28	TRBJ2-3	.	few	TGTGCCAGTGGGACGGGGTCTGGTGATACGCAGTATTTT	CASGTGSGDTQYF
TRBV12-5	TRBJ2-2	.	.	TGTGCTAGTGGTTCAAGGCCCACCGGGGAGCTGTTTTTT	CASGSRPTGELFF
TRBV18	TRBJ2-3	.	.	TGTGCCAGCTCACCATCCGGGGGGCAAATGACAGATACGCAGTATTTT	CASSPSGGQMTDTQYF
TRBV2	TRBJ2-7	TRBD1	.	TGTGCCAGCAGTGAAGAGGGGGCGAATTTCTACGAGCAGTACTTC	CASSEEGANFYEQYF
TRBV13	TRBJ2-3	.	.	TGTGCCAGCAGCCTCAGTGATACGCAGTATTTT	CASSLSDTQYF
TRBV5-5	TRBJ2-7	TRBD1	.	TGTGCCAGCAGCAAGGACAGGGACCTCGAGCAGTACTTC	CASSKDRDLEQYF
TRBV19	TRBJ1-1	TRBD1	.	TGTGCCAGTAGTCCCCGACAGGGAGGCACTGAAGCTTTCTTT	CASSPRQGGTEAFF
TRBV10-3	TRBJ2-5	TRBD1	.	TGTGCCATCAGTGGGACAGGAGGTCGGGAGACCCAGTACTTC	CAISGTGGRETQYF
TRBV2	TRBJ2-4	TRBD2	.	TGTGCCAGCAGTGAGCGGGTAGCGGGGGGAGCCAAAAACATTCAGTACTTC	CASSERVAGGAKNIQYF
TRBV6-1	TRBJ1-3	.	.	TGTGCCAGCAGTGAGGCCGTGTGGGCTGGAAACACCATATATTTT	CASSEAVWAGNTIYF
TRBV19	TRBJ1-3	.	once	TGTGCCAGTAGTATAGATCTCCTTTTCCTCGGAAACACCATATATTTT	CASSIDLLFLGNTIYF
TRBV4-1	TRBJ2-1	TRBD2	.	TGCGCCAGCAGCCAAGATGATACAGCGGGAGGCAATGAGCAGTTCTTC	CASSQDDTAGGNEQFF
TRBV5-1	TRBJ1-5	TRBD1	.	TGCGCCAGCAGCCCCGGACAGGGTAGGCAGCCCCAGCATTTT	CASSPGQGRQPQHF
TRBV12-5	TRBJ2-5	TRBD2	.	TGTGCTAGTGGTCCCGGAGTAGCGGGGCATTATTCGGAGACCCAGTACTTC	CASGPGVAGHYSETQYF
TRBV7-7	TRBJ2-2	TRBD2	.	TGTGCTAGCGGGGCCCTGAGGTCCGGGGAGCTGTTTTTT	CASGALRSGELFF
TRBV2	TRBJ1-2	.	few	TGTGCCAGCAGCCCCTCCAGCAGGTTCTTC	CASSPSSRFF
TRBV7-2	TRBJ1-6	.	.	TGCGCCAGCAGCTTGGCGGCAGATAGGTCTTCACCCCTCCACTTT	CASSLAADRSSPLHF
TRBV19	TRBJ1-2	TRBD1	.	TGTGCCAGTAGTGGGCGACAGGGACGATCTGGCTACACCTTC	CASSGRQGRSGYTF
TRBV10-3	TRBJ2-2	TRBD1	.	TGTGCCATCAGAAGGGGACAGGGGGCGGACACCGGGGAGCTGTTTTTT	CAIRRGQGADTGELFF
TRBV7-3	TRBJ2-2	.	.	TGTGCCAGCAGCTTAAATGCAGGGAACGGGGAGCTGTTTTTT	CASSLNAGNGELFF
TRBV9	TRBJ1-2	.	.	TGTGCCAGCAGCGTTGGTGGCCCCTATGGCTACACCTTC	CASSVGGPYGYTF
TRBV6-5	TRBJ2-7	.	once	TGTGCCAGCAGTCAACGCCGGGGCCCATGGCAGTACTTC	CASSQRRGPWQYF
TRBV25-1	TRBJ1-5	TRBD1	.	TGTGCCAGCAGTGGGACAGGGACCCTTCAGCCCCAGCATTTT	CASSGTGTLQPQHF
TRBV7-9	TRBJ2-7	TRBD1	.	TGTGCCAGCAGCTTAGGGGTCCGACAGGGCCAATTTTTTTACGAGCAGTACTTC	CASSLGVRQGQFFYEQYF
TRBV5-1	TRBJ1-2	TRBD1	.	TGCGCCAGCAGCTCGTCCACAGGGGGCAAGGTGTATGGCTACACCTTC	CASSSSTGGKVYGYTF
TRBV28	TRBJ1-2	.	.	TGTGCCAGCAGTGACCAACGTACACCCACCTTC	CASSDQRTPTF
TRBV7-2	TRBJ2-2	.	.	TGTGCCAGCAGCTTCCAAACAAGGATCAAAAACACCGGGGAGCTGTTTTTT	CASSFQTRIKNTGELFF
TRBV18	TRBJ1-1	.	.	TGTGCCAGCTCCCCCTCGTCAGGGGTAGGGACTGAAGCTTTCTTT	CASSPSSGVGTEAFF
TRBV5-1	TRBJ1-1	.	once	TGCGCCAGCAGCAGGGATGGGGGAAACACTGAAGCTTTCTTT	CASSRDGGNTEAFF
TRBV4-2	TRBJ1-5	TRBD1	.	TGTGCCAGCAGCCAAGACGGACAGGCCTGGCCCCAGCATTTT	CASSQDGQAWPQHF
TRBV5-6	TRBJ2-1	TRBD2	.	TGTGCCAGCAGCTCTAGCGGGGAGCAGTTCTTC	CASSSSGEQFF
TRBV5-6	TRBJ1-1	.	.	TGTGCCAGCAGCTTGGGGCACACTGAAGCTTTCTTT	CASSLGHTEAFF
TRBV27	TRBJ1-5	.	.	TGTGCCATGAAAGTCCGGGACGGTCATAGCAATCAGCCCCAGCATTTT	CAMKVRDGHSNQPQHF
TRBV19	TRBJ1-5	.	.	TGTGCCACCACCCTTTCCGGTGGGAGCAATCAGCCCCAGCATTTT	CATTLSGGSNQPQHF
TRBV11-1	TRBJ1-6	.	.	TGTGCCAGCAGCTCGGGGTATAATTCACCCCTCCACTTT	CASSSGYNSPLHF
TRBV2	TRBJ2-7	.	.	TGTGCCAGCAACCCGGGACCAGCCCTCTACGAGCAGTACTTC	CASNPGPALYEQYF
TRBV11-1	TRBJ2-4	.	.	TGTGCCAGCAGCCCTAACCCCGGGCCTTTAGCCAAAAACATTCAGTACTTC	CASSPNPGPLAKNIQYF
TRBV5-5	TRBJ1-2	.	.	TGTGCCAGCAGTTTTGCCGGGTCCGGGGCGGACTATGGCTACACCTTC	CASSFAGSGADYGYTF
TRBV15	TRBJ1-5	.	.	TGTGCCACCAGCAGAGATTTTAATCAGCCCCAGCATTTT	CATSRDFNQPQHF
TRBV18	TRBJ2-1	TRBD2	.	TGTGCCAGCTCAAAACTCCGGGACTACTACAATGAGCAGTTCTTC	CASSKLRDYYNEQFF
TRBV7-8	TRBJ2-2	TRBD1	.	TGTGCCAGCAGCTTTACAGGGGGTTACACCGGGGAGCTGTTTTTT	CASSFTGGYTGELFF
TRBV19	TRBJ2-2	.	.	TGTGCCAGTAGTATTGGCCCCGGGACAGAGCTGTTTTTT	CASSIGPGTELFF
TRBV11-2	TRBJ2-7	TRBD1	.	TGTGCCAGCAGCCGGGACAGTCAATACGAGCAGTACTTC	CASSRDSQYEQYF
TRBV4-2	TRBJ1-5	.	.	TGTGCCAGCAGCCATGAGGGGGTTCAGCCCCAGCATTTT	CASSHEGVQPQHF
TRBV4-1	TRBJ1-3	.	.	TGCGCCAGCAGCCAAGGGCAGTGGGTCTCTGGAAACACCATATATTTT	CASSQGQWVSGNTIYF